This T cell receptor (beta chain) stems from a study of T cells in Graves' hyperthyroidism and ophthalmopathy. Study-wide results and limits: Expanded thyroid clonotypes (above 0.001) were mostly also found in blood.

Amplified regions were TCR beta CDR3 sequences from RNA transcripts. TCR CDR3 underwent first-round RT-PCR with the HTBI primer set. TCRdb recomputed calls from the multiplex PCR reads with MiXCR, one row per CDR3 protein. The table records about 640,000 distinct CDR3 sequences, 20% of them present only once. Together with thyroid ultrasound, orbital computed tomography, serum thyroxine and TRAb, clinical symptoms were used for diagnoses. This clonotype has a handful of counts. The antigen remains unidentified. Trimming pared 3 bases from V and 2 bases from J, leaving 11 bases between. This CDR3 region has 14 residues. Germline values: CDR1 SGHRS, CDR2 YFSETQ.

The chain carries TRBV5-1 and TRBJ2-5; maybe TRBD2 (5 bases). The sequenced sample was blood. The source is a man aged 25-40 years with Graves' ophthalmopathy. The CDR3 coding sequence is TGCGCCAGCAGCTGGACGGGGTCTCAAGAGACCCAGTACTTC. The encoded protein is CASSWTGSQETQYF.